The 28 T cell receptor beta chains reported below all come from one sample, sequenced in a study of T and B cells in COVID-19 patients (dated by TCRdb to 2020 to 2021). Reads for this sample came from an Illumina MiSeq. TRB rearrangements were amplified by multiplex PCR with BIOMED2 TRB-A/B primer pools. The raw public data were reprocessed by TCRdb itself: fastp quality trimming at Q25, MiXCR clonotype calling, in-frame beta chains only. For every CDR3 protein sequence, its rows merge into one entry that carries the most common genes and DNA. The table for this sample lists around 25,000 distinct CDR3 sequences; approximately 32% of them were counted only once. Together, the top ten hold under 2% of the sample. Genomic DNA extracted from blood was used in amounts of about 240-550 ng for amplification of TRB repertoires. Specimen: blood. The receptors shown here come from a human donor who had recovered from COVID-19.

The chain employs TRBV6-2 or TRBV6-3 and TRBJ2-4, with D possibly being TRBD2 (7 bases). The germline V gene has CDR1 MNHEY and CDR2 SVGEGT. This CDR3 spans 19 amino acids. V shed 2 bases and J shed 0 bases, with 20 bases lying between them. CDR3 region: CASSYRVGGAELAKNIQYF. The CDR3 DNA sequence: TGTGCCAGCAGTTACAGGGTGGGGGGGGCCGAGCTAGCCAAAAACATTCAGTACTTC.

This clonotype showed up just a few times. The chain couples TRBV6-2 or TRBV6-3 to TRBJ2-4; the D is unclear. V shed 8 bases and J shed 3 bases, with 8 bases lying between them. The CDR3 consists of 12 residues. Looked up from germline, CDR1 is MNHEY and CDR2 is SVGEGT. This chain's CDR3 is CASSYGKNIQYF. The CDR3, as DNA: TGTGCCAGCTCCTACGGCAAAAACATTCAGTACTTC.

The rearrangement uses TRBV24-1 and TRBJ2-7; 9 positions agree with TRBD2. The CDR3 loop spans 12 amino acids. V was pared by 12 bases and J by 0 bases, with 2 bases of the junction left unmatched. Germline V CDR1 and CDR2: KGHDR, SFDVKD. CDR3 DNA sequence: TGTGCCGCGGGAGGGTACTCCTACGAGCAGTACTTC. Translated, it gives CAAGGYSYEQYF.

This clonotype was counted only a few times. This chain joins TRBV12-3 or TRBV12-4 and TRBJ1-5, with D uncertain. The CDR3 runs to 13 residues. V lost 6 bases and J lost 7, with 13 bases in between. CDR3 sequence reads: CASSRSGSQPQHF. The CDR3 DNA reads as TGTGCCAGCAGCCGTTCTGGGAGCCAGCCCCAGCATTTT.

V gene TRBV10-3 combines with J gene TRBJ2-5, with 8 bases that match TRBD1. Germline V gene data show CDR1 as ENHRY and CDR2 as SYGVKD. Trimming removed 2 bases from V and 5 bases from J; junction bases left unmatched: 7. This CDR3 spans 15 amino acids. The CDR3 protein is CAISERDRRGETQYF. The CDR3 DNA follows: TGTGCCATCAGTGAGCGGGACAGGCGAGGGGAGACCCAGTACTTC.

By share, this clonotype counts as medium-sized (0.01 to 0.1%). The V gene is TRBV19, the J gene TRBJ2-7; 9 bases are shared with TRBD1. CDR1 LNHDA and CDR2 SQIVND come from the germline V gene (reference sequence). Trimming at V came to 10 bases and at J to 6 bases, leaving 13 bases not matched to a gene. The CDR3 is 14 residues long. Here the CDR3 reads CATRGQGQLGEQYF. CDR3 nucleotide sequence: TGTGCCACCCGGGGACAGGGCCAATTAGGCGAGCAGTACTTC.

The chain has TRBV19 and TRBJ1-3; TRBD1 matches 7 bases. The CDR3 loop spans 16 amino acids. The germline V gene has CDR1 LNHDA and CDR2 SQIVND (reference sequence). V was clipped by 6 bases and J by 0 bases; unmatched bases: 8. The CDR3 bases are TGTGCCAGTAGCATTACGGACAGGCCCTCTGGAAACACCATATATTTT. It is translated as CASSITDRPSGNTIYF.

This clonotype occurred a few times. V and J are TRBV5-6 and TRBJ1-2, with 9 bases aligning to TRBD1. CDR3 length equals 14 residues. The ends lost 0 bases at V and 7 bases at J; junction bases unmatched: 4. The germline gives CDR1 SGHDT, CDR2 YYEEEE. The DNA of the CDR3 is TGTGCCAGCAGCTTGGGGGGGACAGGGTTTGGCTACACCTTC. Translation gives CASSLGGTGFGYTF.

This chain joins TRBV6-5 and TRBJ2-1; 7 positions agree with TRBD2. Germline assignment: CDR1 MNHEY and CDR2 SVGAGI. The J segment lost 5 bases and the V segment lost 6 bases, leaving 7 bases of the junction unmatched. This CDR3 contains 14 residues. The CDR3: CASSARTSHNEQFF. DNA for the CDR3: TGTGCCAGCAGCGCCCGGACTAGTCACAATGAGCAGTTCTTC.

At least ten counts were recorded for this clonotype. V and J are TRBV27 and TRBJ1-4; a weak D match, TRBD1 (6 bases). The V end was cut by 4 bases, the J end by 8 bases, with 20 bases between. Germline V lookup: CDR1 MNHEY, CDR2 SMNVEV (reference sequence). The CDR3 consists of 16 residues. The CDR3 DNA reads as TGTGCCAGCAGTTCCCTAGTGGGTACAGGGAGGGAAAAACTGTTTTTT. Its translation is CASSSLVGTGREKLFF. Full variable domain (remainder filled in from reference TRBV27 and TRBJ1-4): EAQVTQNPRYLITVTGKKLTVTCSQNMNHEYMSWYRQDPGLGLRQIYYSMNVEVTDKGDVPEGYKVSRKEKRNFPLILESPSPNQTSLYFCASSSLVGTGREKLFFGSGTQLSVL.

This clonotype occurred many times. CDR3 amino acids: CASSLGTGEYNEQFF. The CDR3 coding sequence is TGTGCCAGCAGCCTTGGGACAGGGGAATACAATGAGCAGTTCTTC. This chain links TRBV12-3 or TRBV12-4 with TRBJ2-1, with 10 bases lining up with TRBD1. The trim removed 6 bases at V and 4 bases at J, leaving 6 bases unmatched. There are 15 residues in the CDR3.

This clonotype was counted only a few times. The V call is TRBV20-1, the J call TRBJ2-1, with D uncertain. The CDR3 loop spans 15 amino acids. The ends were cut back, 0 bases at V and 8 bases at J, with 17 bases in the middle. CDR1 is DFQATT, CDR2 SNEGSKA, per germline (reference sequence). CDR3 coding DNA: TGCAGTGCTAGAGATCATAGGGCTAGTTACTATGAGCAGTTCTTC. This sequence encodes CSARDHRASYYEQFF.

Details on this clonotype: The junction does not match germline at one end; this may be a read error. The V and J genes are TRBV5-4 and TRBJ1-4; 7 bases match TRBD1. The CDR3 is made up of 14 amino acids. CDR1 and CDR2 from the germline V gene are SGHNT and YYREEE (reference sequence). The CDR3: CAGSDRVVDEKLFF. CDR3 in DNA: TGTGCCGGCAGCGACAGGGTGGTGGATGAAAAACTGTTTTTT. Full variable domain (rest looked up from reference TRBV5-4 and TRBJ1-4): ETGVTQSPTHLIKTRGQQVTLRCSSQSGHNTVSWYQQALGQGPQFIFQYYREEENGRGNFPPRFSGLQFPNYSSELNVNALELDDSALYLCAGSDRVVDEKLFFGSGTQLSVL.

Only a few counts were recorded for this clonotype. The chain joins TRBV6-5 to TRBJ1-5, with 9 bases that match TRBD1. J lost 1 base, V lost 0 bases, and 13 bases had no gene match. There are 20 residues in the CDR3. CDR1 and CDR2 from the germline V gene are MNHEY and SVGAGI. The CDR3 nucleotides read TGTGCCAGCAGTTACTCGAGCGGCTCCACCGGGACAGGGAGCAATCAGCCCCAGCATTTT. This sequence encodes CASSYSSGSTGTGSNQPQHF.

The chain recombines TRBV4-3 with TRBJ1-2; no reliable D call. Trimming took off 1 base at V and 1 base at J, with 7 bases between the two ends. Germline-derived CDR1 and CDR2 are LGHNA and YSLEER. The CDR3 is 14 residues long. CDR3 DNA sequence: TGCGCCAGCAGCCAAGCGCGGAGTAACTATGGCTACACCTTC. Encoded protein: CASSQARSNYGYTF.

J is TRBJ1-1 and V is TRBV27, with D unclear. This CDR3 spans 16 amino acids. Trimming stripped 0 bases from V and 6 bases from J, with 17 bases between. Germline assignment: CDR1 MNHEY and CDR2 SMNVEV (reference sequence). CDR3 amino acids: CASSLSRGWPRPEAFF. The CDR3 nucleotides read TGTGCCAGCAGTTTATCGAGAGGGTGGCCGAGGCCTGAAGCTTTCTTT.

The gene calls are TRBV6-2 or TRBV6-3 and TRBJ1-3; D remains unclear. CDR1 and CDR2 (germline): MNHEY, SVGEGT. The V end lost 2 bases, the J end lost 2 bases, and 13 bases lay between the germline ends. The CDR3 length is 16 residues. CDR3 protein: CASSYPTTGTGNTIYF. DNA for the CDR3: TGTGCCAGCAGTTACCCTACGACGGGGACTGGAAACACCATATATTTT.

The V and J genes are TRBV13 and TRBJ2-2, with a weak D call TRBD1 (6 bases). V lost 5 bases, J lost 0 bases, and 13 bases lay in between. The CDR3 spans 16 residues. The V gene's germline CDR1 is PRHDT and CDR2 FYEKMQ (reference sequence). Here the CDR3 reads CASSHNEGANTGELFF. In DNA form, the CDR3 reads TGTGCCAGCAGCCATAACGAGGGGGCGAACACCGGGGAGCTGTTTTTT.

Notes on this clonotype: One junction end disagrees with the germline gene, perhaps due to a read error. This chain joins TRBV6-5 and TRBJ2-5; 7 bases agree with TRBD1. The V gene's germline CDR1 is MNHEY and CDR2 SVGAGI. CDR3 length equals 14 residues. CDR3 coding DNA: TGTCCCAGCAGTTCTCACAGGGGTCAAGAGACCCAGTACTTC. Its protein is CPSSSHRGQETQYF.

This clonotype was counted only a few times. The J gene is TRBJ2-7, the V gene TRBV7-6, with D unresolved. CDR1 and CDR2 (germline): SGHVS, FNYEAQ. The CDR3 length is 13 residues. V was shortened by 6 bases and J by 3 bases, with 12 bases between the two germline ends. CDR3 nucleotides: TGTGCCAGCAGTGTAGGTGGCAGCTACGAGCAGTACTTC. Its translation is CASSVGGSYEQYF.

A note on this clonotype: One end of the junction is discordant with germline, which a read error may explain. V is TRBV5-5 and J is TRBJ2-3; 8 nucleotides agree with TRBD2. This CDR3 region has 17 residues. Germline values: CDR1 SGHKS, CDR2 YYEKEE (reference sequence). CDR3 amino acids: CASSQDWTGGGTDTQYF. The CDR3 region has the DNA TGCGCCAGCAGCCAAGATTGGACGGGAGGGGGCACAGATACGCAGTATTTT. Together with reference TRBV5-5 and TRBJ2-3, the CDR3 gives the full variable domain: DAGVTQSPTHLIKTRGQQVTLRCSPISGHKSVSWYQQVLGQGPQFIFQYYEKEERGRGNFPDRFSARQFPNYSSELNVNALLLGDSALYLCASSQDWTGGGTDTQYFGPGTRLTVL.

The table lists this clonotype with a few counts. The chain links TRBV20-1 to TRBJ1-4; no definite D call. The CDR3 covers 14 residues. Germline V lookup: CDR1 DFQATT, CDR2 SNEGSKA (reference sequence). Deletions cut 2 bases from V and 5 bases from J, with 12 bases between. The CDR3 DNA reads as TGCAGTGCTAGACGTATGGCCAGAAATGAAAAACTGTTTTTT. It is translated as CSARRMARNEKLFF.

This clonotype was detected only a few times. The chain uses TRBV6-5 and TRBJ1-2; 9 bases map to TRBD1. V gave up 0 bases and J gave up 4 bases; unmatched junction bases: 6. Germline CDR1 reads MNHEY; CDR2 reads SVGAGI. The CDR3 covers 16 residues. DNA of the CDR3: TGTGCCAGCAGTTACTCAACAGGGGGCGTTAGCTATGGCTACACCTTC. Protein product: CASSYSTGGVSYGYTF.

The chain couples TRBV6-5 to TRBJ1-2, with 8 bases aligning to TRBD1. CDR1 MNHEY and CDR2 SVGAGI come from the germline V gene. This CDR3 region has 18 residues. The junction had 15 bases not matched to a gene; V was cut back by 2 bases and J by 4 bases. This CDR3 is CASSYGTGGDDSRYGYTF. DNA for the CDR3: TGTGCCAGCAGTTACGGGACAGGAGGTGATGATTCGCGCTATGGCTACACCTTC.

This clonotype was recorded at least ten times. The V and J genes are TRBV19 and TRBJ2-7; 7 bases map to TRBD1. The CDR3 is 13 amino acids. V lost 4 bases and J lost 4; bases outside the gene matches: 4. CDR1 LNHDA and CDR2 SQIVND come from the germline V gene (reference sequence). CDR3 in amino acids: CASSTGQLYEQYF. The DNA for the CDR3 is TGTGCCAGTAGTACGGGACAGCTTTACGAGCAGTACTTC.

The chain is built from TRBV11-2 and TRBJ1-2; D perhaps matches TRBD1 (5 bases). Trimming took 2 bases from V and 8 from J, leaving 15 bases between them. The germline V gene has CDR1 SGHAT and CDR2 FQNNGV. CDR3 length equals 14 residues. CDR3 sequence reads: CASSLRHRSVGYTF. The CDR3, as DNA: TGTGCCAGCAGCTTACGGCACAGGAGTGTCGGCTACACCTTC. Variable domain in full (rest from reference TRBV11-2 and TRBJ1-2): EAGVAQSPRYKIIEKRQSVAFWCNPISGHATLYWYQQILGQGPKLLIQFQNNGVVDDSQLPKDRFSAERLKGVDSTLKIQPAKLEDSAVYLCASSLRHRSVGYTFGSGTRLTVV.

V is TRBV6-1 and J is TRBJ1-4; D unresolved. V was shortened by 6 bases and J by 2 bases, with 13 bases between the two germline ends. This CDR3 spans 15 amino acids. CDR1 is MNHNS and CDR2 is SASEGT in the germline V gene. This CDR3 is CASSPGGRTNEKLFF. The CDR3 coding sequence is TGTGCCAGCAGCCCAGGAGGGAGGACTAATGAAAAACTGTTTTTT.

This clonotype was detected many times. The chain has TRBV6-5 and TRBJ1-6; TRBD1 might be the D (5 bases). The length of the CDR3 is 14 residues. Germline V gene data show CDR1 as MNHEY and CDR2 as SVGAGI. V lost 5 bases to trimming and J lost 7 bases, with 12 bases between them. Written as DNA, the CDR3 is TGTGCCAGCAGTCGGGGCGGGGTCAATTCACCCCTCCACTTT. Its protein product is CASSRGGVNSPLHF.